This T cell receptor beta chain was profiled in a study of preoperative IRX-2 immunotherapy in early breast cancer. The CDR3 is made up of 15 amino acids. With 2 bases removed from V and 4 bases from J, the gap between germline ends came to 15 bases. Germline V gene data show CDR1 as KGHSH and CDR2 as LQKENI. Libraries were prepared by immunoSEQ multiplex PCR; TCRdb keeps only in-frame clonotypes and omits some of them. The table shows 20,000 to 30,000 clones, with 75% to 85% occurring only once. Treatment noted: preoperative locoregional IRX-2 cytokine immunotherapy. This rearrangement joins TRBV18 to TRBJ2-7, with D tentatively TRBD1 or TRBD2 (6 bases each). The receptor was isolated from a human donor with breast cancer. This specimen consisted of lymph node tissue, obtained after IRX-2 immunotherapy. The CDR3 sequence is CASSPGGGVPYEQYF. CDR3 DNA sequence: TGTGCCAGCTCACCAGGGGGCGGGGTCCCGTACGAGCAGTACTTC.